This is a list of T cell receptor beta chains from one sample in a study of blood T cell repertoires in COVID-19. Assay used: immunoSEQ multiplex PCR; TCRdb lists only in-frame clones, some missing. The sample yields some 240,000 clones, 84% seen once. The sequenced material came from peripheral blood. The receptors were sampled from a man aged 50 or older with active or convalescent COVID-19. Each CDR3 is given with its conserved first and last residue. A D gene is named only where the DNA matches it firmly. Where a row states a size, it is once, few, many or the class of an expanded clone; other rows omit it.

TRBJ2-3 - TRBV4-1 - CASSKSGTLTDTQYF TGCGCCAGCAGCAAATCCGGGACTCTCACAGATACGCAGTATTTT
TRBJ1-1 - TRBV7-3 TRBD1 CASSFSGGVEAFF TGTGCCAGCAGCTTCTCAGGGGGCGTTGAAGCTTTCTTT
TRBJ2-1 - TRBV5-4 - CASSFPFTGLSSYNEQFF TGTGCCAGCAGCTTCCCCTTTACAGGGCTAAGCTCCTACAATGAGCAGTTCTTC
TRBJ1-2 few TRBV7-2 - CASSLQVTYGYTF TGTGCCAGCAGCCTACAGGTGACCTATGGCTACACCTTC
TRBJ2-5 - TRBV5-1 - CASSSTTGFEETQYF TGCGCCAGCAGCTCCACAACAGGGTTCGAAGAGACCCAGTACTTC
TRBJ1-3 - TRBV5-6 - CALSSRGLGNTIYF TGTGCCCTGAGCTCCAGGGGTCTTGGAAACACCATATATTTT
TRBJ2-2 once TRBV28 - CASSITLPGSGTGELFF TGTGCCAGCAGCATCACCCTTCCGGGATCAGGCACCGGGGAGCTGTTTTTT
TRBJ2-1 - TRBV18 TRBD2 CASSPSKAGGPMNEQFF TGTGCCAGCTCACCATCAAAAGCGGGGGGGCCGATGAATGAGCAGTTCTTC
TRBJ2-1 - TRBV7-2 TRBD2 CASSPRPTSFNEQFF TGTGCCAGCAGCCCCCGCCCGACTAGCTTCAATGAGCAGTTCTTC
TRBJ2-1 - TRBV28 - CASSRDSYNEQFF TGTGCCAGCAGCCGGGACTCGTACAATGAGCAGTTCTTC
TRBJ2-1 - TRBV28 TRBD1 CASSLPRDRGYNEQFF TGTGCCAGCAGTTTGCCCCGGGACAGGGGCTACAATGAGCAGTTCTTC
TRBJ1-4 - TRBV6-2/TRBV6-3 TRBD1 CASSNGGTEVEKLFF TGTGCCAGCAGCAACGGAGGGACAGAGGTTGAAAAACTGTTTTTT
TRBJ2-5 once TRBV7-9 - CASSLARGGETQYF TGTGCCAGCAGCTTAGCCCGTGGCGGAGAGACCCAGTACTTC
TRBJ2-4 - TRBV29-1 TRBD1 CSVGQGGGIQYF TGCAGCGTTGGACAGGGTGGCGGCATTCAGTACTTC
TRBJ1-2 - TRBV6-6 TRBD1 CASRTGGYYGYTF TGTGCCAGCAGGACAGGGGGCTACTATGGCTACACCTTC
TRBJ1-2 - TRBV27 TRBD1 CASSRTGGYGYTF TGTGCCAGCAGCCGGACAGGGGGTTATGGCTACACCTTC
TRBJ1-6 - TRBV25-1 - CASSEGGNHNSPLHF TGTGCCAGCAGTGAAGGAGGAAACCATAATTCACCCCTCCACTTT
TRBJ1-1 - TRBV3-1/TRBV3-2 TRBD1 CASSQPRTGGIEAFF TGTGCCAGCAGCCAACCTCGGACAGGGGGCATTGAAGCTTTCTTT
TRBJ2-2 once TRBV30 TRBD2 CARHLAGGNTGELFF TGTGCCAGACACCTAGCGGGAGGGAACACCGGGGAGCTGTTTTTT
TRBJ2-1 once TRBV28 - CASSLGDVAYNEQFF TGTGCCAGCAGCCTCGGAGATGTGGCTTACAATGAGCAGTTCTTC
TRBJ2-4 - TRBV27 - CASRNQGRGIAKNIQYF TGTGCCAGCAGGAACCAAGGACGGGGGATAGCCAAAAACATTCAGTACTTC
TRBJ2-1 once TRBV5-1 - CASSLETGGYNEQFF TGCGCCAGCAGCTTGGAGACAGGAGGTTACAATGAGCAGTTCTTC
TRBJ1-6 - TRBV27 TRBD1 CASSLRTGRSSYNSPLHF TGTGCCAGCAGTCTCCGGACAGGGAGAAGCTCCTATAATTCACCCCTCCACTTT
TRBJ2-3 - TRBV15 - CATSRDTAVTDTQYF TGTGCCACCAGCAGAGATACGGCGGTCACAGATACGCAGTATTTT
TRBJ1-1 - TRBV6-5 - CASSLKTANTEAFF TGTGCCAGCAGCCTCAAGACAGCGAACACTGAAGCTTTCTTT
TRBJ2-5 - TRBV28 - CASSLYEKQEQETQYF TGTGCCAGCAGTCTCTACGAAAAACAGGAACAAGAGACCCAGTACTTC
TRBJ1-1 - TRBV6-6 - CASSGSLAEVAEAFF TGTGCCAGCAGCGGATCACTGGCGGAGGTGGCTGAAGCTTTCTTT
TRBJ1-1 - TRBV28 TRBD1 CASRSPGQGSGTEAFF TGTGCCAGCAGAAGTCCGGGACAGGGGTCGGGCACTGAAGCTTTCTTT
TRBJ1-2 - TRBV3-1/TRBV3-2 - CASSQGSGYGYTF TGTGCCAGCAGCCAAGGATCCGGCTATGGCTACACCTTC
TRBJ2-5 - TRBV7-3 TRBD2 CASSLTGGGYQETQYF TGTGCCAGCAGCTTAACTGGCGGGGGGTACCAAGAGACCCAGTACTTC
TRBJ2-3 - TRBV27 - CASKVAGYTDTQYF TGTGCCAGCAAGGTGGCAGGATACACAGATACGCAGTATTTT
TRBJ2-5 - TRBV18 TRBD1 CASSPPGQGFTRETQYF TGTGCCAGCTCACCACCGGGACAGGGGTTTACGCGCGAGACCCAGTACTTC
TRBJ1-6 - TRBV5-1 TRBD1 CASSLGPMQGAVSPLHF TGCGCCAGCAGCTTGGGGCCAATGCAGGGGGCGGTTTCACCCCTCCACTTT
TRBJ2-1 - TRBV7-8 - CASSLGAGANNEQFF TGTGCCAGCAGCTTAGGGGCAGGGGCGAACAATGAGCAGTTCTTC
TRBJ1-1 once TRBV9 TRBD1 CASSPTSWTGRPEAFF TGTGCCAGCAGCCCGACATCTTGGACAGGGCGGCCTGAAGCTTTCTTT
TRBJ2-5 - TRBV7-2 TRBD1 CASSLYGTGEETQYF TGTGCCAGCAGCCTGTATGGGACAGGGGAAGAGACCCAGTACTTC
TRBJ1-3 - TRBV4-1 TRBD1 CASSQERQGAGNTIYF TGCGCCAGCAGCCAAGAACGCCAGGGGGCTGGAAACACCATATATTTT
TRBJ1-1 - TRBV7-9 - CASSLVGQGTEAFF TGTGCCAGCAGCTTAGTTGGGCAGGGAACTGAAGCTTTCTTT
TRBJ2-7 - TRBV18 - CASSFGQNSYEQYF TGTGCCAGCTCATTTGGACAGAACTCCTACGAGCAGTACTTC
TRBJ1-5 - TRBV7-2 - CASSLERSLYSNQPQHF TGTGCCAGCAGCTTAGAACGATCACTCTATAGCAATCAGCCCCAGCATTTT
TRBJ2-5 - TRBV5-1 - CASSLLAGETQYF TGCGCCAGCAGCTTACTAGCAGGAGAGACCCAGTACTTC
TRBJ1-3 - TRBV9 TRBD1 CASSVASTGEENTIYF TGTGCCAGCAGCGTAGCTTCAACAGGGGAAGAAAACACCATATATTTT
TRBJ1-2 - TRBV7-2 - CASSLGRQNYGYTF TGTGCCAGCAGCTTAGGGCGGCAGAACTATGGCTACACCTTC
TRBJ1-6 - TRBV3-1/TRBV3-2 TRBD1 CASSQDPGRGLHF TGTGCCAGCAGCCAAGATCCCGGCAGGGGGCTCCACTTT
TRBJ2-5 - TRBV27 - CASSPGSPQETQYF TGTGCCAGCAGCCCAGGCTCACCCCAAGAGACCCAGTACTTC
TRBJ2-5 - TRBV7-6 TRBD1 CASSLWGQIEETQYF TGTGCCAGCAGCTTGTGGGGACAGATTGAGGAGACCCAGTACTTC
TRBJ2-1 few TRBV28 TRBD1 CASSSGTGPHNEQFF TGTGCCAGCAGTTCCGGGACAGGGCCTCACAATGAGCAGTTCTTC
TRBJ1-5 few TRBV24-1 TRBD1 CATSDSRTGSNQPQHF TGTGCCACCAGTGACTCGCGGACAGGGAGTAATCAGCCCCAGCATTTT
TRBJ2-3 - TRBV3-1/TRBV3-2 TRBD2 CASSQDQGLAGGPTDTQYF TGTGCCAGCAGCCAAGATCAGGGACTAGCGGGAGGGCCAACAGATACGCAGTATTTT
TRBJ1-5 once TRBV4-2 TRBD1 CASSQGQGFNQPQHF TGTGCCAGCAGCCAAGGACAGGGCTTCAATCAGCCCCAGCATTTT
TRBJ1-2 once TRBV19 TRBD1 CASRKGDRENYGYTF TGTGCCAGTAGGAAAGGGGACAGAGAAAACTATGGCTACACCTTC
TRBJ2-7 once TRBV30 - CAWRVYHEQYF TGTGCCTGGAGGGTCTACCACGAGCAGTACTTC
TRBJ1-3 - TRBV7-9 - CASSPGREGGNTIYF TGTGCCAGCAGCCCGGGGAGGGAAGGTGGAAACACCATATATTTT
TRBJ2-7 - TRBV6-2/TRBV6-3 - CASSYGASVNSYEQYF TGTGCCAGCAGTTACGGGGCTAGCGTCAACTCCTACGAGCAGTACTTC
TRBJ1-2 - TRBV19 TRBD1 CATTIGTARYGYTF TGTGCCACCACTATCGGGACAGCCCGATATGGCTACACCTTC
TRBJ2-7 - TRBV27 TRBD2 CASSPEAGGPREQYF TGTGCCAGCAGTCCCGAAGCGGGAGGGCCTCGGGAGCAGTACTTC
TRBJ1-1 - TRBV25-1 - CASSDITEAFF TGTGCCAGCAGTGATATTACTGAAGCTTTCTTT
TRBJ2-2 once TRBV18 - CASSPFQGANTGELFF TGTGCCAGCTCACCATTCCAGGGCGCGAACACCGGGGAGCTGTTTTTT
TRBJ1-1 - TRBV6-2/TRBV6-3 - CASSPDSEAFF TGTGCCAGCAGTCCGGACAGTGAAGCTTTCTTT